The TCR beta chain described here comes from a study of T cell repertoires in cytomegalovirus infection. Findings of the study overall: Cumulative public TCR beta family frequency identified CMV carriers with the relevant HLA.

MiXCR, applied by TCRdb to the reads, yields one record per CDR3 protein. The sample holds some 800,000 distinct CDR3 sequences, about 29% seen once. Regarding this clonotype: Its antigen is still unknown. The junction departs from germline at one end; a sequencing error may be responsible.

The clonotype was recovered from a human donor in good health (CMV status not recorded). Some clones in this sample may be carry-over from other donors' samples. The specimen was cultured CD8+ T cells from PBMCs, collected from culture after CMV antigen stimulation.

CDR3 loop: CASSGGSLPINEQCF. CDR3 nucleotide sequence: TGTGCCAGCAGCGGGGGGTCCCTCCCGATCAATGAGCAGTGCTTC. V usage is TRBV27 and J usage is TRBJ2-1; TRBD2 matches 7 bases. This CDR3 is built from 15 residues. Germline V gene data show CDR1 as MNHEY and CDR2 as SMNVEV (reference sequence).